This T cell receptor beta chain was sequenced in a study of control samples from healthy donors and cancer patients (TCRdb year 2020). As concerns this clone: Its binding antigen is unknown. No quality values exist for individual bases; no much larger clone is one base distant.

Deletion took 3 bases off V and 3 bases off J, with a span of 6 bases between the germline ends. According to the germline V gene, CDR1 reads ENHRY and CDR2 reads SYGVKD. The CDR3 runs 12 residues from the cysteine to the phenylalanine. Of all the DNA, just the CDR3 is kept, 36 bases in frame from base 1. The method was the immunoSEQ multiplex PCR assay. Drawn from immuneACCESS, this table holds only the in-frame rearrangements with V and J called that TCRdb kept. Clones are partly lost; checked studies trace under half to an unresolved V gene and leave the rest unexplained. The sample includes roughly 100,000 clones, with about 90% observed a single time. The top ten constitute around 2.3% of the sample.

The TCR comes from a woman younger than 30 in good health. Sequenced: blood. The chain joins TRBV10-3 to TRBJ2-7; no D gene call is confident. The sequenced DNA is TGTGCCATCAGTGACGGCAGCTACGAGCAGTACTTC. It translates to CAISDGSYEQYF.